What follows describes a single T cell receptor beta chain. Its antigen is unknown. The germline V gene has CDR1 SEHNR and CDR2 FQNEAQ (reference sequence). The CDR3 extends over 15 amino acids. V lost 4 bases, J lost 9 bases, and 7 bases stayed unmatched. Produced via immunoSEQ multiplex PCR; TCRdb's table is partial and in-frame only. This table has tens of thousands of clones, roughly 80% appearing once. These data come from a study of OX40 agonist ivuxolimab in advanced cancers. Study information: The dose-escalation cohort was around 83% male, with a mean age of around 54 years, ranging about 23 to 90. Eligibility admitted prior anti-PD-1, anti-PD-L1 or anti-CTLA-4 therapy; approximately 40% had some.

Points from the study as a whole: In CD8+ T cells, expanded clones were on average more numerous than in CD4+.

Patients were excluded for autoimmune disease history or systemic immunosuppression. This TCR derives from an adult with an advanced solid tumor such as melanoma, head and neck, liver or kidney cancer. The chain carries TRBV7-9 and TRBJ2-1; 12 nucleotides line up with TRBD2. The specimen comprised CD4+ or CD8+ T cells sorted from blood, sampled in a trial of the OX40 agonist ivuxolimab. The CDR3 sequence is CASSSPLAGGLEQFF. CDR3 coding DNA: TGTGCCAGCAGCTCGCCACTAGCGGGGGGCCTTGAGCAGTTCTTC.